This T cell receptor (beta chain) derives from a study of T cells in Graves' hyperthyroidism and ophthalmopathy. The overall study: The blood sample was taken at first diagnosis, before treatment began.

This clonotype has just a few counts. Its antigen remains unidentified. Study-wide results and limits: The model forecast ophthalmopathy, anticipating it by a median around 6.5 months before onset.

Each diagnosis drew on symptoms, thyroxine, TRAb, thyroid ultrasound and orbital computed tomography findings. RNA transcripts were the template for amplifying TCR beta CDR3 regions. First-round RT-PCR of the TCR CDR3 relied on the HTBI primer set. TCRdb reprocessed the multiplex PCR reads via MiXCR and lists one record per CDR3 protein. Among roughly 500,000 distinct CDR3 sequences listed, about 16% were seen once. The source material was blood. The clonotype originates from a woman aged 30 to 39 with Graves' ophthalmopathy.

The CDR3: CASRHSRDRTTTGELFF. The CDR3 region has the DNA TGTGCCAGCAGGCACTCCCGGGACAGAACTACCACCGGGGAGCTGTTTTTT. The chain has TRBV6-1 and TRBJ2-2; 7 bases agree with TRBD1. Germline assignment: CDR1 MNHNS and CDR2 SASEGT. This CDR3 is 17 amino acids long. With 6 bases clipped from V and 4 bases from J, the junction kept 14 bases outside the gene matches.